The 32 T cell receptor beta chains below come from one sample, sequenced in a study of ipilimumab plus nivolumab after autologous stem cell transplantation. TCRdb keeps only in-frame clones here, not all; method: immunoSEQ multiplex PCR. The table has 43,000 or so clones, roughly 90% seen once. The source material was PBMCs, sampled in a trial of ipilimumab plus nivolumab as post-transplant consolidation. Every receptor here comes from a male donor with multiple myeloma.

The CDR3: CASSLQTGLVRNTIYF. The DNA of the CDR3 is TGCGCCAGCAGCTTACAAACAGGGCTGGTGCGAAACACCATATATTTT. The chain links TRBV5-1 to TRBJ1-3, with a weak D call TRBD1 (6 bases). CDR3 length: 16 amino acids. V was trimmed by 2 bases and J by 5 bases, leaving 17 bases between them. Looked up from germline, CDR1 is SGHRS and CDR2 is YFSETQ. The full variable domain, completed using reference TRBV5-1 and TRBJ1-3, is KAGVTQTPRYLIKTRGQQVTLSCSPISGHRSVSWYQQTPGQGLQFLFEYFSETQRNKGNFPGRFSGRQFSNSRSEMNVSTLELGDSALYLCASSLQTGLVRNTIYFGEGSWLTVV.

The V and J genes are TRBV2 and TRBJ1-1; D is unclear. The germline gives CDR1 SNHLY, CDR2 FYNNEI. The CDR3 extends over 13 amino acids. V lost 7 bases, J lost 3 bases, and 12 bases lay in between. CDR3 sequence (DNA): TGTGCCAGCAAGGGTCCAATGGACACTGAAGCTTTCTTT. Translating gives CASKGPMDTEAFF.

The J gene is TRBJ2-4, the V gene TRBV5-6; a possible D gene is TRBD2 (5 bases). The CDR3 runs 15 residues. Germline V gene data show CDR1 as SGHDT and CDR2 as YYEEEE. Trimming pared 0 bases from V and 8 bases from J, leaving 15 bases between. The CDR3 region is CASSLDIGRGHIQYF. The CDR3 DNA follows: TGTGCCAGCAGCTTGGATATAGGGAGAGGGCACATTCAGTACTTC.

This clone was found a few times. The chain recombines TRBV29-1 with TRBJ2-1; TRBD1 aligns across 8 bases. CDR1 SQVTM and CDR2 ANQGSEA come from the germline V gene. The CDR3 contains 12 residues. With V trimmed by 6 bases and J by 4 bases, 2 bases remained unmatched. The CDR3 reads CSVQGAYNEQFF. CDR3 sequence (DNA): TGCAGCGTGCAGGGGGCTTACAATGAGCAGTTCTTC.

The V call is TRBV25-1, the J call TRBJ2-1; 10 nucleotides match TRBD1. After removal of 1 base from V and 5 bases from J, the junction contained 2 bases not matched to a gene. CDR1 is MGHDK, CDR2 SYGVNS, per germline. CDR3 length: 15 amino acids. CDR3 in DNA: TGTGCCAGCAGTGAATTAGGACAGGGGGACAATGAGCAGTTCTTC. It specifies CASSELGQGDNEQFF.

The chain couples TRBV7-2 to TRBJ1-3; possible D gene TRBD1, 5 bases. Trimming shortened V by 5 bases and J by 0 bases, and 17 bases separated the two germline ends. This CDR3 is 17 amino acids long. The germline CDR1 and CDR2 sequences are SGHTA and FQGNSA. The CDR3 loop reads CASSPRGGSGSGNTIYF. In DNA form, the CDR3 reads TGTGCCAGCAGCCCCCGGGGGGGTAGTGGCTCTGGAAACACCATATATTTT.

The rearrangement uses TRBV7-2 and TRBJ1-2, with 7 bases aligning to TRBD1. Germline V CDR1 and CDR2: SGHTA, FQGNSA. The CDR3 is 14 amino acids. Losses at the gene ends were 4 bases for V and 3 bases for J; bases not matched to a gene: 5. The CDR3 nucleotides are TGTGCCAGCAGCTCGAACAGGGGAGACTATGGCTACACCTTC. Its translation is CASSSNRGDYGYTF.

V usage is TRBV5-8 and J usage is TRBJ1-2; 7 bases are a match to TRBD1. Germline V gives CDR1 SGHTS, CDR2 YDEGEE. The CDR3 is 13 residues long. Trimming at V came to 5 bases and at J to 10 bases, leaving 11 bases not matched to a gene. CDR3 residues: CASSRTHTGDYTF. In DNA, the CDR3 is TGTGCCAGCAGTCGGACCCATACAGGGGACTACACCTTC.

The chain has TRBV30 and TRBJ2-7; no reliable D call. Looked up from germline, CDR1 is GTSNPN and CDR2 is SVGIG (reference sequence). With 0 bases removed from V and 4 bases from J, the gap between germline ends came to 7 bases. This CDR3 is built from 12 residues. The CDR3 DNA reads as TGTGCCTGGAGTGTATCTGGTTACGAGCAGTACTTC. It is translated as CAWSVSGYEQYF. Full variable domain (remainder filled in from reference TRBV30 and TRBJ2-7): SQTIHQWPATLVQPVGSPLSLECTVEGTSNPNLYWYRQAAGRGLQLLFYSVGIGQISSEVPQNLSASRPQDRQFILSSKKLLLSDSGFYLCAWSVSGYEQYFGPGTRLTVT.

J is TRBJ2-7 and V is TRBV11-2; D remains unclear. Trimming stripped 5 bases from V and 1 base from J, with 9 bases between. From germline, CDR1 is SGHAT and CDR2 FQNNGV. CDR3 length: 13 amino acids. DNA for the CDR3: TGTGCCAGCAGCGCTCGACTTTCCTACGAGCAGTACTTC. Its protein product is CASSARLSYEQYF.

The chain joins TRBV29-1 to TRBJ1-1; D might be TRBD1 (6 bases). CDR1 SQVTM and CDR2 ANQGSEA come from the germline V gene. The germline V and J ends were trimmed by 4 bases and 4 bases, with 13 bases remaining between them. The CDR3 has 13 residues. The DNA for the CDR3 is TGCAGCGTTGTAACAGGGCTTGGCACTGAAGCTTTCTTT. The encoded protein is CSVVTGLGTEAFF.

The chain couples TRBV28 to TRBJ1-4; 8 bases agree with TRBD1. CDR3 size: 14 residues. CDR1 and CDR2 from the germline V gene are MDHEN and SYDVKM. Germline trimming cut 10 bases from V and 3 bases from J; bases unmatched to any gene: 7. The CDR3 reads CATNSQGANEKLFF. Written as DNA, the CDR3 is TGTGCCACCAACTCACAGGGGGCTAATGAAAAACTGTTTTTT.

The chain employs TRBV6-1 and TRBJ2-3, with TRBD2 as a possible D gene (6 bases). Trimming left V 7 bases short and J 2 bases short, with 10 bases between. The CDR3 extends over 13 amino acids. Germline CDR1 is MNHNS and CDR2 is SASEGT. The CDR3: CASIASATDTQYF. As DNA, the CDR3 is TGTGCCAGCATCGCTAGCGCCACAGATACGCAGTATTTT.

The chain is built from TRBV28 and TRBJ2-5, with unresolved D. There are 10 residues in the CDR3. With 5 bases removed from V and 5 bases from J, the gap between germline ends came to 3 bases. Germline V gene data show CDR1 as MDHEN and CDR2 as SYDVKM. The DNA of the CDR3 is TGTGCCAGCAGTCGTGAGACCCAGTACTTC. Amino acids: CASSRETQYF.

This clone was found a few times. The chain recombines TRBV7-9 with TRBJ2-1; 11 bases map to TRBD2. The CDR3 totals 18 residues. Germline V gene sequence: CDR1 SEHNR, CDR2 FQNEAQ (reference sequence). With 4 bases clipped from V and 7 bases from J, the junction kept 15 bases outside the gene matches. In DNA form, the CDR3 reads TGTGCCAGCAGCTCGCCTCCCCGACTAGCGGGAAGTCGGAATGAGCAGTTCTTC. Amino acids: CASSSPPRLAGSRNEQFF. Supplemented by reference TRBV7-9 and TRBJ2-1, the full variable domain reads DTGVSQNPRHKITKRGQNVTFRCDPISEHNRLYWYRQTLGQGPEFLTYFQNEAQLEKSRLLSDRFSAERPKGSFSTLEIQRTEQGDSAMYLCASSSPPRLAGSRNEQFFGPGTRLTVL.

The chain couples TRBV10-3 to TRBJ2-5; 9 bases map to TRBD1. Matching the DNA end better, TRBJ2-7 makes the J call doubtful. Germline lookup yields CDR1 ENHRY and CDR2 SYGVKD. The CDR3 has 18 amino acids. CDR3 in DNA: TGTGCCATCAGTGAGGACACCGGGACAGGGCTTTTGCTGAACGAGCAGTACTTC. Protein sequence: CAISEDTGTGLLLNEQYF.

The J gene is TRBJ1-4, the V gene TRBV4-1; D perhaps matches TRBD1 (6 bases). The CDR3 extends over 16 amino acids. Between the trimmed V and J ends, which lost 4 bases and 3 bases, there was a span of 15 bases. The V gene's germline CDR1 is MGHRA and CDR2 YSYEKL. CDR3: CASSPHVRTANEKLFF. CDR3 bases: TGCGCCAGCAGCCCCCACGTCAGGACAGCTAATGAAAAACTGTTTTTT.

CDR3 sequence (DNA): TGCACCAGCAGCCAACGACAGGGCCCCTACGAGCAGTACTTC. It yields the protein CTSSQRQGPYEQYF. The chain joins TRBV1 to TRBJ2-7; the tabulated D call, TRBD1, remains unverified against the DNA. TRBV1 is classified as a pseudogene. The CDR3 totals 14 residues.

The V gene is TRBV2, the J gene TRBJ1-1, with D uncertain. CDR1 SNHLY and CDR2 FYNNEI come from the germline V gene. V was cut by 3 bases and J by 0 bases, with 14 bases left in between. This CDR3 region has 16 residues. This CDR3 is CASSDGSSSMNTEAFF. As DNA, the CDR3 is TGTGCCAGCAGTGACGGCAGTAGCTCCATGAACACTGAAGCTTTCTTT. Based on the CDR3 plus reference TRBV2 and TRBJ1-1, the full variable domain is EPEVTQTPSHQVTQMGQEVILRCVPISNHLYFYWYRQILGQKVEFLVSFYNNEISEKSEIFDDQFSVERPDGSNFTLKIRSTKLEDSAMYFCASSDGSSSMNTEAFFGQGTRLTVV.

The genes are TRBV7-8 and TRBJ1-2, with TRBD1 as a possible D gene (6 bases). Trimming stripped 3 bases from V and 4 bases from J, with 15 bases between. From germline, CDR1 is SGHVS and CDR2 FQNEAQ. The CDR3 is 15 residues long. In DNA, the CDR3 is TGTGCCAGCAGCTTGATAAGGGGGTCAGGCTATGGCTACACCTTC. Protein product: CASSLIRGSGYGYTF.

This clone came up a few times. V and J are TRBV5-1 and TRBJ2-1, with 12 positions matching TRBD1. The germline V gene has CDR1 SGHRS and CDR2 YFSETQ. Trimming at V came to 7 bases and at J to 7 bases, leaving 3 bases not matched to a gene. The CDR3 is 13 residues long. The CDR3 spells CASQGQGANEQFF. For the CDR3, the DNA is TGCGCCAGCCAGGGACAGGGGGCAAATGAGCAGTTCTTC.

The rearrangement links TRBV10-1 to TRBJ2-3; D is uncertain. The CDR3 runs to 14 residues. Looked up from germline, CDR1 is WNHNN and CDR2 is SYGVQD (reference sequence). V was trimmed by 9 bases and J by 3 bases, leaving 16 bases between them. CDR3 in amino acids: CASRRSETTDTQYF. CDR3 nucleotides: TGCGCCAGTAGAAGGTCCGAAACGACAGATACGCAGTATTTT.

The chain uses TRBV6-5 and TRBJ1-1; D remains unclear. V was pared by 2 bases and J by 4 bases, with 8 bases between. The CDR3 extends over 13 amino acids. Per germline, CDR1 MNHEY and CDR2 SVGAGI. CDR3 sequence reads: CASSYEGGTEAFF. The CDR3 DNA sequence: TGTGCCAGCAGTTACGAGGGAGGCACTGAAGCTTTCTTT.

The chain is built from TRBV4-3 and TRBJ1-4; TRBD1 matches at 8 bases. V lost 9 bases to trimming and J lost 3 bases; unmatched junction nucleotides: 3. The CDR3 has 13 residues. Germline CDR1 LGHNA, CDR2 YSLEER. The CDR3 sequence is CASSTGANEKLFF. CDR3 DNA: TGCGCCAGTTCGACAGGGGCTAATGAAAAACTGTTTTTT.

This chain connects TRBV2 to TRBJ1-5; TRBD1 matches at 8 bases. J gave up 4 bases and V 4 bases, and 0 bases lay outside the gene matches. This CDR3 is 13 amino acids long. CDR1 is SNHLY, CDR2 FYNNEI, per germline. The CDR3 loop reads CASSGQGNQPQHF. The CDR3 DNA reads as TGTGCCAGCAGTGGACAGGGGAATCAGCCCCAGCATTTT.

A note on this clone: At one boundary the junction diverges from the germline segment, which might be a read error. The chain carries TRBV18 and TRBJ2-3; 13 nucleotides agree with TRBD2. In germline, CDR1 is KGHSH, CDR2 LQKENI. The CDR3 spans 13 residues. The CDR3 nucleotides are TGTGCCAGCTCTGAACCCCCGGGACTAGCGGGGCCTTTT. Amino acid sequence: CASSEPPGLAGPF.

The chain uses TRBV9 and TRBJ1-2; 9 nucleotides line up with TRBD1. There are 16 residues in the CDR3. CDR1 is SGDLS and CDR2 is YYNGEE in the germline V gene. Trimming removed 3 bases from V and 8 bases from J; junction bases left unmatched: 14. CDR3 amino acids: CASSAVQGARGSGYTF. The CDR3, as DNA: TGTGCCAGCAGCGCCGTACAGGGGGCAAGGGGGAGCGGCTACACCTTC.

V usage is TRBV14 and J usage is TRBJ2-2; no definite D call. The V and J ends lost 0 bases and 8 bases respectively, with 4 bases between them. Looked up from germline, CDR1 is SGHDN and CDR2 is FVKESK. CDR3 length: 12 amino acids. The CDR3 reads CASSQDWGELFF. The CDR3 bases are TGTGCCAGCAGCCAAGATTGGGGGGAGCTGTTTTTT.

This chain connects TRBV7-9 to TRBJ2-5; either TRBD1 or TRBD2 may supply D (6 bases each). V was shortened by 1 base and J by 11 bases, with 17 bases between the two germline ends. Germline V gives CDR1 SEHNR, CDR2 FQNEAQ (reference sequence). The CDR3 extends over 14 amino acids. This CDR3 is CASSLDGGHREQYF. In nucleotides, the CDR3 is TGTGCCAGCAGCTTAGATGGGGGGCATAGGGAGCAGTACTTC.

The chain combines TRBV28 with TRBJ2-5; the match to TRBD2 covers 7 bases. This CDR3 comprises 15 residues. Trimming removed 3 bases from V and 0 bases from J; junction bases left unmatched: 4. Germline CDR1 and CDR2: MDHEN and SYDVKM. In DNA, the CDR3 is TGTGCCAGCAGTTTTGTGGGAGGGTACCAAGAGACCCAGTACTTC. Translation gives CASSFVGGYQETQYF.

The gene calls are TRBV10-3 and TRBJ2-3, with D perhaps matching TRBD2 (6 bases). V was clipped by 2 bases and J by 4 bases, with 13 bases between them. Germline CDR1 reads ENHRY; CDR2 reads SYGVKD. The CDR3 length is 15 residues. Written as DNA, the CDR3 is TGTGCCATCAGTGAGAAAGGGACGGGGGCAGATACGCAGTATTTT. As protein: CAISEKGTGADTQYF.

This clone was detected once. This sequence joins TRBV28 and TRBJ2-1; TRBD2 aligns across 7 bases. Germline V gene data show CDR1 as MDHEN and CDR2 as SYDVKM. V trimming: 5 bases; J trimming: 3 bases; junction bases outside the gene matches: 7. CDR3 length: 15 residues. CDR3 residues: CASSPKRGFYNEQFF. In nucleotides, the CDR3 is TGTGCCAGCAGTCCGAAGCGGGGATTCTACAATGAGCAGTTCTTC. Full variable domain (rest looked up from reference TRBV28 and TRBJ2-1): DVKVTQSSRYLVKRTGEKVFLECVQDMDHENMFWYRQDPGLGLRLIYFSYDVKMKEKGDIPEGYSVSREKKERFSLILESASTNQTSMYLCASSPKRGFYNEQFFGPGTRLTVL.